Listed here are 21 T cell receptor beta chains from one sample, sequenced in a study of T-cell memory formation after mild COVID-19. Each CDR3 protein gets one entry after TCRdb re-called the 5' RACE reads with MiXCR. The data hold around 370,000 distinct CDR3 sequences, with more than 20% observed a single time. The source material was PBMCs or a T cell subset sorted from them (not recorded which). Receptor source: an adult woman who had mild COVID-19 (a few samples of this study predate the infection). Cell type and time point are not known.

This clonotype was detected a few times. V gene TRBV7-3 combines with J gene TRBJ1-1; a possible D gene is TRBD1 (6 bases). The CDR3 totals 15 residues. Trimming removed 5 bases at V and 1 base at J, with 14 bases between. Germline V gives CDR1 SGHTA, CDR2 FQGTGA. The CDR3 protein is CASSGTTGQNTEAFF. For the CDR3, the DNA is TGTGCCAGCAGCGGGACGACAGGACAGAACACTGAAGCTTTCTTT.

This sequence joins TRBV11-2 and TRBJ1-3; unclear D gene. Germline CDR1 SGHAT, CDR2 FQNNGV. CDR3 length: 17 amino acids. Trimming left V 2 bases short and J 0 bases short, with 14 bases between. Here the CDR3 reads CASSLSIAALSGNTIYF. CDR3 nucleotides: TGTGCCAGCAGCTTATCTATAGCGGCCCTCTCTGGAAACACCATATATTTT.

This clonotype appeared a single time. The J gene is TRBJ1-4, the V gene TRBV4-2; no clear D gene. V lost 0 bases, J lost 7 bases, and 15 bases lay in between. The CDR3 contains 16 residues. In germline, CDR1 is LGHNA, CDR2 YNFKEQ. The DNA of the CDR3 is TGTGCCAGCAGCCAAGAACGTCAGGCCTTGTTTGAAAAACTGTTTTTT. It yields the protein CASSQERQALFEKLFF.

The V call is TRBV6-4, the J call TRBJ2-5; 9 bases are shared with TRBD1. Germline CDR1 is MRHNA and CDR2 is SNTAGT. V dropped 3 bases and J dropped 4; count of bases not matched to a gene: 6. This CDR3 contains 15 residues. The CDR3 DNA reads as TGTGCCAGCAGTGAAAACAGGGGGCCCGGAGAGACCCAGTACTTC. Translated, it gives CASSENRGPGETQYF.

This chain uses TRBV20-1 with TRBJ2-7; D may be TRBD1 (6 bases). Germline V CDR1 and CDR2: DFQATT, SNEGSKA (reference sequence). Trimming stripped 1 base from V and 3 bases from J, with 13 bases between. The CDR3 covers 14 residues. CDR3 region: CSARGPNRDYEQYF. CDR3 nucleotide sequence: TGCAGTGCTAGAGGCCCAAACAGGGACTACGAGCAGTACTTC.

A few counts support this clonotype. The rearrangement links TRBV29-1 to TRBJ2-5; D call uncertain. V lost 5 bases and J 2 bases, leaving 12 bases between the germline ends. This CDR3 contains 13 residues. Germline V gives CDR1 SQVTM, CDR2 ANQGSEA. The CDR3 sequence is CSVSPGLQETQYF. CDR3 coding DNA: TGCAGCGTTTCGCCGGGCCTTCAAGAGACCCAGTACTTC.

This clonotype was found a few times. CDR3: CASSRDTYGYTF. The CDR3 nucleotides are TGCGCCAGCAGCCGGGACACCTATGGCTACACCTTC. The genes are TRBV5-1 and TRBJ1-2; a possible D gene is TRBD1 (6 bases). V was trimmed by 4 bases and J by 4 bases, leaving 8 bases between them. CDR3 length: 12 residues. The germline V gene encodes CDR1 SGHRS and CDR2 YFSETQ.

The chain employs TRBV12-3 or TRBV12-4 and TRBJ1-2; TRBD1 matches at 10 bases. Trimming at V came to 3 bases and at J to 1 base, leaving 2 bases not matched to a gene. This CDR3 has 15 amino acids. The CDR3 nucleotides are TGTGCCAGCAGTTTTGACAGGGGGCTTAACTATGGCTACACCTTC. This encodes CASSFDRGLNYGYTF.

In this sample, this clonotype turned up a few times. This chain joins TRBV5-1 and TRBJ2-7; the D gene could be TRBD1 or TRBD2 (5 bases each). Germline CDR1 SGHRS, CDR2 YFSETQ. Trimming pared 4 bases from V and 4 bases from J, leaving 15 bases between. The CDR3 totals 14 residues. CDR3 sequence (DNA): TGCGCCAGCAGCCCCTCCGGGACCCTATACGAGCAGTACTTC. Its protein is CASSPSGTLYEQYF.

The rearrangement uses TRBV7-9 and TRBJ2-7; D is possibly TRBD2 (7 bases). This CDR3 spans 13 amino acids. Germline CDR1 reads SEHNR; CDR2 reads FQNEAQ (reference sequence). Trimming stripped 11 bases from V and 6 bases from J, with 20 bases between. The CDR3 DNA sequence: TGTGCCGGGGGGGGGACACTCCTTTTCGAGCAGTACTTC. Translating gives CAGGGTLLFEQYF.

This chain connects TRBV5-1 to TRBJ1-1; 9 bases fit TRBD1. The CDR3 loop spans 14 amino acids. J gave up 0 bases and V 6 bases, and 3 bases lay outside the gene matches. Looked up from germline, CDR1 is SGHRS and CDR2 is YFSETQ. The CDR3 DNA sequence: TGCGCCAGCACGGACAGGGGCCTGAACACTGAAGCTTTCTTT. Protein sequence: CASTDRGLNTEAFF.

This clonotype was recorded many times. CDR3 protein: CASSYRGQPWPFF. CDR3 coding DNA: TGTGCCAGCAGTTACAGGGGACAGCCCTGGCCGTTCTTC. This chain uses TRBV6-2 or TRBV6-3 with TRBJ2-1, with 7 bases identical to TRBD1. Per the germline V gene, CDR1 is MNHEY and CDR2 is SVGEGT. The CDR3 runs to 13 residues. V lost 2 bases, J lost 15 bases, and 10 bases stayed unmatched.

The rearrangement links TRBV6-5 to TRBJ2-7, with D perhaps matching TRBD1 (5 bases). Germline V CDR1 and CDR2: MNHEY, SVGAGI. V was trimmed by 6 bases and J by 6 bases, leaving 15 bases between them. This CDR3 is built from 13 residues. CDR3 sequence reads: CASSLPQGTEQYF. CDR3 nucleotide sequence: TGTGCCAGCAGCCTCCCCCAGGGTACCGAGCAGTACTTC.

This clonotype was seen a handful of times. V usage is TRBV2 and J usage is TRBJ1-3, with unresolved D. The CDR3 is made up of 15 amino acids. Per the germline V gene, CDR1 is SNHLY and CDR2 is FYNNEI. Between the trimmed V and J ends, which lost 8 bases and 6 bases, there was a span of 20 bases. In DNA form, the CDR3 reads TGTGCCAGCTACGGATGGGGAACTTGGAAAAACACCATATATTTT. Amino acids: CASYGWGTWKNTIYF. Full variable domain (missing parts from reference TRBV2 and TRBJ1-3): EPEVTQTPSHQVTQMGQEVILRCVPISNHLYFYWYRQILGQKVEFLVSFYNNEISEKSEIFDDQFSVERPDGSNFTLKIRSTKLEDSAMYFCASYGWGTWKNTIYFGEGSWLTVV.

This clonotype was found many times. The chain couples TRBV9 to TRBJ2-5, with D hard to call. With 1 base removed from V and 4 bases from J, the gap between germline ends came to 5 bases. CDR3 length: 12 amino acids. Germline lookup yields CDR1 SGDLS and CDR2 YYNGEE. The CDR3 DNA sequence: TGTGCCAGCAGCGTATCGGGAGAGACCCAGTACTTC. Translating gives CASSVSGETQYF.

This clonotype was found many times. The chain carries TRBV6-2 or TRBV6-3 and TRBJ2-7; tentative D call: TRBD2 (6 bases). Trimming took 5 bases from V and 6 from J, leaving 17 bases between them. Germline V lookup: CDR1 MNHEY, CDR2 SVGEGT. The CDR3 is 14 residues long. The CDR3 bases are TGTGCCAGCAGTGTAGCGGCGATATCAGGCGAGCAGTACTTC. As protein: CASSVAAISGEQYF.

This clonotype was detected ten times or more. The CDR3 DNA sequence: TGTGCCAGCAGCCTGCTACTCGCTAGCGGGCAAAGCACAGATACGCAGTATTTT. Translation gives CASSLLLASGQSTDTQYF. V and J are TRBV4-2 and TRBJ2-3, with 8 bases lining up with TRBD2. Trimming removed 4 bases from V and 0 bases from J; junction bases left unmatched: 12. The CDR3 runs to 18 residues. CDR1 and CDR2 from the germline V gene are LGHNA and YNFKEQ.

The V call is TRBV19, the J call TRBJ2-3; D possibly uses TRBD1 or TRBD2 (6 bases each). The length of the CDR3 is 15 residues. Germline CDR1 and CDR2: LNHDA and SQIVND (reference sequence). V was trimmed by 5 bases and J by 3 bases, leaving 15 bases between them. The CDR3 is CASSLGGAGTDTQYF. The CDR3, as DNA: TGTGCCAGTAGTCTGGGGGGCGCAGGGACAGATACGCAGTATTTT.

The J gene is TRBJ1-2, the V gene TRBV6-6; D is perhaps TRBD1 (6 bases). The CDR3 is 12 residues long. Germline values: CDR1 MNHNY, CDR2 SVGAGI (reference sequence). V lost 2 bases to trimming and J lost 7 bases, with 8 bases between them. As DNA, the CDR3 is TGTGCCAGCAGTTACCACAGGGCTGGCTACACCTTC. Translated, it gives CASSYHRAGYTF.

The genes are TRBV18 and TRBJ2-5; the match to TRBD2 covers 9 bases. The V gene's germline CDR1 is KGHSH and CDR2 LQKENI. With 3 bases clipped from V and 7 bases from J, the junction kept 15 bases outside the gene matches. The CDR3 is 17 amino acids. CDR3 nucleotides: TGTGCCAGCTCACCTTTAGACACCCGGACTAGCGAAGGGACCCAGTACTTC. The encoded protein is CASSPLDTRTSEGTQYF.

The V gene is TRBV20-1, the J gene TRBJ1-1, with D possibly TRBD1 on 6 matching bases. CDR3 length: 13 residues. The germline CDR1 and CDR2 sequences are DFQATT and SNEGSKA (reference sequence). V was cut by 5 bases and J by 8 bases, with 18 bases left in between. The CDR3 coding sequence is TGCAGTGCTGAACAGGGTAGTTTTCTCGAAGCTTTCTTT. The encoded protein is CSAEQGSFLEAFF.